The rows below give T cell receptor beta chains drawn from one sample of a study of blood T cell repertoires in COVID-19. Clones were sequenced by immunoSEQ multiplex PCR, and TCRdb holds only the in-frame ones, with some missing. The table records 410,000 or so clones, 80% to 90% of them present only once. The specimen sequenced was peripheral blood. The receptors were sampled from a woman in her twenties or thirties with active or convalescent COVID-19. Both conserved end residues are part of each CDR3. Each record gives: clone size, J gene, V gene, D gene, CDR3 protein, CDR3 DNA. The D gene is left open where the match is weak. The size entry is marked missing in some rows and otherwise reads once, few, many or a size class.

-,TRBJ1-2,TRBV20-1,-,CSARGSGSGYTF,TGCAGTGCTCGTGGCTCTGGGAGCGGCTACACCTTC
-,TRBJ2-7,TRBV27,-,CASSLVQGDRRLYEQYF,TGTGCCAGCAGTTTAGTGCAGGGAGACAGGCGCCTCTACGAGCAGTACTTC
few,TRBJ1-6,TRBV19,-,CASSSTVYNSPLHF,TGTGCCAGTAGTTCGACTGTTTATAATTCACCCCTCCACTTT
-,TRBJ2-5,TRBV7-2,-,CASSLLRGSEETQYF,TGTGCCAGCAGCTTACTTAGGGGGTCCGAAGAGACCCAGTACTTC
-,TRBJ1-2,TRBV2,TRBD1,CASSAFGQGGVGYTF,TGTGCCAGCAGTGCATTTGGACAGGGAGGGGTCGGCTACACCTTC
few,TRBJ1-6,TRBV6-5,-,CASSFPDSPLHF,TGTGCCAGCAGTTTCCCCGATTCACCCCTCCACTTT
-,TRBJ1-4,TRBV15,-,CATSRGGEGPTNEKLFF,TGTGCCACCAGCAGAGGGGGGGAGGGACCAACTAATGAAAAACTGTTTTTT
-,TRBJ2-2,TRBV3-1/TRBV3-2,TRBD2,CASSQGTSGRARNTGELFF,TGTGCCAGCAGCCAAGGGACTAGCGGGAGGGCCAGGAACACCGGGGAGCTGTTTTTT
-,TRBJ2-7,TRBV5-1,-,CASSYGYEQYF,TGCGCCAGCAGCTACGGCTACGAGCAGTACTTC
-,TRBJ1-1,TRBV5-8,TRBD1,CASSFDRGNTEAFF,TGTGCCAGCAGCTTCGACAGGGGGAACACTGAAGCTTTCTTT
-,TRBJ1-6,TRBV2,TRBD1,CASSEALSDWAGGRHSPLHF,TGTGCCAGCAGTGAAGCGCTGTCCGATTGGGCAGGGGGAAGACATTCACCCCTCCACTTT
-,TRBJ1-4,TRBV5-5,-,CASSLQAGPNEKLFF,TGTGCCAGCAGCTTGCAGGCAGGCCCTAATGAAAAACTGTTTTTT
-,TRBJ2-1,TRBV3-1/TRBV3-2,-,CASSQVGSYEQFF,TGTGCCAGCAGCCAAGTCGGGAGCTATGAGCAGTTCTTC
-,TRBJ2-7,TRBV10-1,-,CASSRGYGLGDEQYF,TGCGCCAGCAGCAGAGGGTATGGATTGGGAGACGAGCAGTACTTC
-,TRBJ1-2,TRBV4-1,TRBD1,CASSQVTGINYGYTF,TGCGCCAGCAGCCAAGTGACAGGGATCAACTATGGCTACACCTTC
-,TRBJ2-1,TRBV19,TRBD2,CASSPGLAGYNEQFF,TGTGCCAGTAGTCCTGGACTAGCGGGCTACAATGAGCAGTTCTTC
once,TRBJ1-5,TRBV12-3/TRBV12-4,-,CASSLAPQPQHF,TGTGCCAGCAGTTTGGCCCCCCAGCCCCAGCATTTT
-,TRBJ1-5,TRBV6-5,-,CASSYGQGQPQHF,TGTGCCAGCAGTTATGGGCAGGGTCAGCCCCAGCATTTT
-,TRBJ1-2,TRBV6-1,-,CASSERMGQSYGYTF,TGTGCCAGCAGTGAACGGATGGGGCAGAGCTATGGCTACACCTTC
-,TRBJ1-3,TRBV24-1,-,CATVFRSGNTIYF,TGTGCCACCGTGTTTCGCTCTGGAAACACCATATATTTT
-,TRBJ1-1,TRBV5-4,TRBD1,CASSNQGGNTEAFF,TGTGCCAGCAGCAACCAGGGGGGAAACACTGAAGCTTTCTTT
-,TRBJ1-6,TRBV27,-,CASSYREPNSPLHF,TGTGCCAGCAGTTACAGGGAACCCAATTCACCCCTCCACTTT
-,TRBJ2-2,TRBV5-1,-,CASSLITQTGELFF,TGCGCCAGCAGCTTAATAACCCAGACCGGGGAGCTGTTTTTT
once,TRBJ1-2,TRBV10-3,TRBD1,CATTGADYGYTF,TGTGCCACAACAGGGGCGGACTATGGCTACACCTTC
-,TRBJ2-7,TRBV3-1/TRBV3-2,TRBD2,CASSQEGLAGGPIYEQYF,TGTGCCAGCAGCCAAGAGGGACTAGCGGGAGGGCCAATCTACGAGCAGTACTTC
-,TRBJ2-2,TRBV5-1,-,CASSLSQGMNTGELFF,TGCGCCAGCAGCTTGTCCCAGGGCATGAACACCGGGGAGCTGTTTTTT
-,TRBJ2-7,TRBV6-5,TRBD2,CASSRGEGYEQYF,TGTGCCAGCAGTCGAGGGGAGGGCTACGAGCAGTACTTC
-,TRBJ1-2,TRBV2,-,CASSDEGYYGYTF,TGTGCCAGCAGTGACGAGGGTTACTATGGCTACACCTTC
-,TRBJ1-1,TRBV7-9,-,CASSLMEGRDTEAFF,TGTGCCAGCAGCTTAATGGAAGGCCGGGACACTGAAGCTTTCTTT
once,TRBJ2-7,TRBV27,TRBD2,CASSLSASGSSYEQYF,TGTGCCAGCAGTTTATCGGCTAGCGGGAGCTCCTACGAGCAGTACTTC
-,TRBJ1-2,TRBV5-1,TRBD1,CASSAGQSGYTF,TGCGCCAGCAGCGCGGGACAGAGTGGCTACACCTTC